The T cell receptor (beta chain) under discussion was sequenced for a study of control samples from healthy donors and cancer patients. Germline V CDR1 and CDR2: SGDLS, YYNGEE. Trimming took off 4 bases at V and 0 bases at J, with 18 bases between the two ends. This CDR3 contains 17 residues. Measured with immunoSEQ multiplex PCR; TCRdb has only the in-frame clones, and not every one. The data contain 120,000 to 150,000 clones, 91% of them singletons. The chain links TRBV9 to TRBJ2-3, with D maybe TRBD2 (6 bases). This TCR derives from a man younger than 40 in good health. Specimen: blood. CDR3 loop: CASSRKGTETSTDTQYF. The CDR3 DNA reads TGTGCCAGCAGCAGAAAAGGGACTGAGACTAGCACAGATACGCAGTATTTT. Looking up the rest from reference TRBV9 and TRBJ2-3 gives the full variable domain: DSGVTQTPKHLITATGQRVTLRCSPRSGDLSVYWYQQSLDQGLQFLIQYYNGEERAKGNILERFSAQQFPDLHSELNLSSLELGDSALYFCASSRKGTETSTDTQYFGPGTRLTVL.